The T cell receptor beta chain under discussion was sequenced for a study of early T cells in non-severe SARS-CoV-2 infection. In this sample, this clonotype turned up many times. Unique molecular identifier tags were affixed to discrete cDNA molecules. MiXCR, applied by TCRdb to the 5' RACE reads, yields one record per CDR3 protein. The table shows 55,000 to 75,000 distinct CDR3 sequences, with about a tenth occurring only once. Germline V lookup: CDR1 ENHRY, CDR2 SYGVKD. V lost 2 bases, J lost 6 bases, and 5 bases stayed unmatched. The length of the CDR3 is 14 residues. Sequencing used whole blood. The TCR comes from an adult who was a healthcare worker with PCR-confirmed SARS-CoV-2 infection or an uninfected control (not recorded which). The chain couples TRBV10-3 to TRBJ1-1, with 8 bases that match TRBD1. CDR3 DNA: TGTGCCATCAGTGAGCCCAGGGGGCGAGCTGAAGCTTTCTTT. This translates into CAISEPRGRAEAFF.